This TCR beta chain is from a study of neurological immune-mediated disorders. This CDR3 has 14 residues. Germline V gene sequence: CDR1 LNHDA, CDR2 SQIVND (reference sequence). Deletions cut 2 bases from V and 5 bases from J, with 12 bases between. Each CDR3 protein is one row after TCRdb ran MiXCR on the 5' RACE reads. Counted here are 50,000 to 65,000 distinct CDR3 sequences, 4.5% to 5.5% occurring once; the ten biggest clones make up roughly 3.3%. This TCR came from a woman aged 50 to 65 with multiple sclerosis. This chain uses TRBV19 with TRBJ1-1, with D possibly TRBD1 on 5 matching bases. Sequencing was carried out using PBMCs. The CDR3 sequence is CASSISGGKTEAFF. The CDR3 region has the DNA TGTGCCAGTAGTATATCCGGGGGTAAAACTGAAGCTTTCTTT. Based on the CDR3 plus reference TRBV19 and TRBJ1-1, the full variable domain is DGGITQSPKYLFRKEGQNVTLSCEQNLNHDAMYWYRQDPGQGLRLIYYSQIVNDFQKGDIAEGYSVSREKKESFPLTVTSAQKNPTAFYLCASSISGGKTEAFFGQGTRLTVV.